The rows below give T cell receptor beta chains drawn from one sample of a study of beta chain features in type 1 diabetes. Profiling relied on immunoSEQ multiplex PCR, and the TCRdb table lists in-frame clones only, not all of them. The sample includes approximately 340,000 clones, over 13% of them seen just once. Sequencing used naive CD4+ T cells from blood. Receptor source: a woman in her late teens or twenties in good health. CDR3s include the opening cysteine and the closing phenylalanine or tryptophan. The D gene is left open where the match is weak. Only some rows state a clone size, as once, few, many or a class for expanded clones.

DNA,CDR3,size,D,J,V
TGTGCCTGGGTAGGGGTAGGGGCAGCCACTGAAGCTTTCTTT,CAWVGVGAATEAFF,-,-,TRBJ1-1,TRBV30
TGCGCCAGCAGCCAAGTTTCCGCGCACTCTGGGGCCAACGTCCTGACTTTC,CASSQVSAHSGANVLTF,-,-,TRBJ2-6,TRBV4-3
TGTGCCAGCAGTCCCCAGATCGATGAGCAGTTCTTC,CASSPQIDEQFF,few,-,TRBJ2-1,TRBV28
TGCGCCAGCAGCTTGGACATCGGCAATCAGCCCCAGCATTTT,CASSLDIGNQPQHF,-,-,TRBJ1-5,TRBV5-1
TGCGCCAGCAGCACCGGGACAGGGAACACTGAAGCTTTCTTT,CASSTGTGNTEAFF,-,TRBD1,TRBJ1-1,TRBV5-1
TGTGCCTGGAGTTCACTAGCGGGAGTCAATGAGCAGTTCTTC,CAWSSLAGVNEQFF,-,TRBD2,TRBJ2-1,TRBV30
TGTGCCACCAGCGTAATGAGCGGCTCCTACAATGAGCAGTTCTTC,CATSVMSGSYNEQFF,-,-,TRBJ2-1,TRBV15
TGCGCCAGCAGCCAAGATGGGCGGGACAGTACCTACGAGCAGTACTTC,CASSQDGRDSTYEQYF,few,-,TRBJ2-7,TRBV4-3
TGTGCCTGGAGTACCCGGACCGGGGAGCTGTTTTTT,CAWSTRTGELFF,-,-,TRBJ2-2,TRBV30
TGCAGCGTTGCCACGGGACTCCACTACGAGCAGTACTTC,CSVATGLHYEQYF,few,-,TRBJ2-7,TRBV29-1
TGTGCCAGCAGTCCAGCGGTTGCGGGGCGCTACGAGCAGTACTTC,CASSPAVAGRYEQYF,-,-,TRBJ2-7,TRBV28
TGTGCCATCTCCGGGACTAGAGCAGATACGCAGTATTTT,CAISGTRADTQYF,-,TRBD2,TRBJ2-3,TRBV10-3
TGTGCCACCAGCAGGAACCTGCAAGCCACAGAAAGGCAGTTCTTC,CATSRNLQATERQFF,-,-,TRBJ2-1,TRBV15
TGTGCCATCAGTGAGTCGACGGGGGGAACCAAAGAGACCCAGTACTTC,CAISESTGGTKETQYF,-,TRBD2,TRBJ2-5,TRBV10-3
TGCGCCAGCAGCAAAGGGACTAGCGGGGGGTCCCACAATGAGCAGTTCTTC,CASSKGTSGGSHNEQFF,-,TRBD2,TRBJ2-1,TRBV5-1
TGCAGCGTTGAAACCCTAGCGGGAGGGTTACGTACGCAGTATTTT,CSVETLAGGLRTQYF,few,TRBD2,TRBJ2-3,TRBV29-1